Listed below are T cell receptor beta chains from one sample, sequenced in a study of T-cell memory formation after mild COVID-19. TCRdb ran MiXCR on the 5' RACE reads and lists one entry per CDR3 protein. The sample lists 200,000 to 250,000 distinct CDR3 sequences; about 9.2% were seen once. Specimen: PBMCs or a T cell subset sorted from them (not recorded which). These receptor sequences come from a man aged 18 to 30 who had mild COVID-19 (a few samples of this study predate the infection). Cell type and time point are not known. CDR3s include the opening cysteine and the closing phenylalanine or tryptophan. The D gene is left open where the match is weak. Clone size is shown for a subset of rows, as once, few, many or a class of expanded clone.

DNA: TGCAGTGCTAGAGATACAGGGAATGCTGAAGCTTTCTTT; CDR3: CSARDTGNAEAFF; V: TRBV20-1; size: .; J: TRBJ1-1; D: .
DNA: TGTGCCAGCAGCCCGAAAGAGGGTGTAGAGCAGTACTTC; CDR3: CASSPKEGVEQYF; V: TRBV4-2; size: many; J: TRBJ2-7; D: .
DNA: TGTGCCAGCAGCGTTGGTCTAGCGGGGGCCAGGGATACGCAGTATTTT; CDR3: CASSVGLAGARDTQYF; V: TRBV9; size: few; J: TRBJ2-3; D: TRBD2
DNA: TGTGCCTGTAGCCCGGCGAGACAGGCTTTTACGATAGCCAAAAACATTCAGTACTTC; CDR3: CACSPARQAFTIAKNIQYF; V: TRBV30; size: .; J: TRBJ2-4; D: .
DNA: TGTGCCAGCAGTCTGGGGGGGTTTTCTGAAGCTTTCTTT; CDR3: CASSLGGFSEAFF; V: TRBV12-3/TRBV12-4; size: few; J: TRBJ1-1; D: .
DNA: TGCGCCAGCAGCTTGGGGCTCGTTTGGGGCGACCAAGAGACCCAGTACTTC; CDR3: CASSLGLVWGDQETQYF; V: TRBV5-1; size: .; J: TRBJ2-5; D: .
DNA: TGTGCCAGCATTCCGAACCCAGAGGGAGCGAACACCGGGGAGCTGTTTTTT; CDR3: CASIPNPEGANTGELFF; V: TRBV7-8; size: few; J: TRBJ2-2; D: .
DNA: TGTGCCATCAGTAGTAGGGGTTCGGGCACTGAAGCTTTCTTT; CDR3: CAISSRGSGTEAFF; V: TRBV10-3; size: few; J: TRBJ1-1; D: .
DNA: TGTGCCAGCAGTCCCCCCTACGCGGGGGGGGAGCTGTTTTTT; CDR3: CASSPPYAGGELFF; V: TRBV27; size: few; J: TRBJ2-2; D: .
DNA: TGCGCCAGCAGCGCGACAGGGAGCCCCCAAGAGACCCAGTACTTC; CDR3: CASSATGSPQETQYF; V: TRBV5-1; size: .; J: TRBJ2-5; D: TRBD1
DNA: TGTGCCAGCAGCCAAGGCTGGTTTGCGGATTCACCCCTCCACTTT; CDR3: CASSQGWFADSPLHF; V: TRBV4-2; size: many; J: TRBJ1-6; D: .
DNA: TGCGCCAGCAGCCACCAATCAGGGGAACATGGCTACACCTTC; CDR3: CASSHQSGEHGYTF; V: TRBV4-1; size: few; J: TRBJ1-2; D: .